Below are 8 T cell receptor beta chains sequenced from a single sample in a study of cytomegalovirus exposure and HLA in healthy donors. In the PCR, 60 Vbeta and 13 Jbeta primers were used. Sequencing used immunoSEQ multiplex PCR; TCRdb keeps in-frame clones, though not all of them. The data contain 150,000 or so clones, around 66% of them singletons. The sample was PBMCs. Receptors were obtained from a woman aged 30 to 39 in good health and CMV-seropositive.

This chain links TRBV27 with TRBJ1-6; D remains unclear. V shed 1 base and J shed 7 bases, with 8 bases lying between them. CDR3 length equals 14 residues. The V gene's germline CDR1 is MNHEY and CDR2 SMNVEV (reference sequence). The CDR3, as DNA: TGTGCCAGCAGTTTATTGTCAGGCAATTCACCCCTCCACTTT. Its translation: CASSLLSGNSPLHF.

Only a few counts were recorded for this clone. The V gene is TRBV7-6, the J gene TRBJ1-5; 9 positions agree with TRBD1. The V gene end was trimmed by 5 bases and the J gene end by 6 bases; junction bases not matched to a gene: 8. The CDR3 totals 15 residues. Germline values: CDR1 SGHVS, CDR2 FNYEAQ. The CDR3 coding sequence is TGTGCCAGCAGCGAGCCGGGACAGGGAATTCAGCCCCAGCATTTT. Translating gives CASSEPGQGIQPQHF. The full variable domain, with the rest looked up from reference TRBV7-6 and TRBJ1-5, is GAGVSQSPRYKVTKRGQDVALRCDPISGHVSLYWYRQALGQGPEFLTYFNYEAQQDKSGLPNDRFSAERPEGSISTLTIQRTEQRDSAMYRCASSEPGQGIQPQHFGDGTRLSIL.

This chain joins TRBV19 and TRBJ2-7; tentatively, D is TRBD1 (5 bases). The CDR3 runs 14 residues. V lost 8 bases to trimming and J lost 0 bases, with 14 bases between them. The V gene's germline CDR1 is LNHDA and CDR2 SQIVND (reference sequence). The CDR3 here is CASARELSSYEQYF. Written as DNA, the CDR3 is TGTGCCAGTGCCAGGGAATTGAGCTCCTACGAGCAGTACTTC.

The CDR3 sequence is CASSLVGEETQYF. The CDR3 DNA sequence: TGTGCCAGCAGCTTGGTAGGGGAAGAGACCCAGTACTTC. The chain links TRBV5-4 to TRBJ2-5; the D gene is possibly TRBD1 (5 bases). V was trimmed by 0 bases and J by 3 bases, leaving 6 bases between them. Per germline, CDR1 SGHNT and CDR2 YYREEE (reference sequence). The CDR3 extends over 13 amino acids.

A word on this clone: The germline gene is not matched at one end of the junction; a read error may be the cause. V usage is TRBV7-7 and J usage is TRBJ2-1, with a tentative D call TRBD1 (6 bases). The CDR3 runs 15 residues. Germline CDR1 SSHAT, CDR2 FNYEAQ (reference sequence). The CDR3 region is CASSPNEGGYNEQFF. DNA of the CDR3: TGTGCTAGCAGCCCAAACGAAGGGGGCTACAATGAGCAGTTCTTC.

This clone was seen once. J is TRBJ1-3 and V is TRBV28; D not certain. The germline V gene encodes CDR1 MDHEN and CDR2 SYDVKM. The CDR3 is made up of 10 amino acids. The ends were cut back, 6 bases at V and 5 bases at J, with 2 bases in the middle. CDR3 in amino acids: CASSRNTIYF. CDR3 bases: TGTGCCAGCAGCAGAAACACCATATATTTT.

Written as DNA, the CDR3 is TGTGCCAGCAGTTTGACGGGACAGGGGGGGCGGCAGCCCCAGCATTTT. Translating it yields CASSLTGQGGRQPQHF. The rearrangement links TRBV6-5 to TRBJ1-5; 11 bases line up with TRBD1. V lost 4 bases, J lost 7 bases, and 9 bases stayed unmatched. The CDR3 has 16 residues. Germline CDR1 MNHEY, CDR2 SVGAGI.

The genes are TRBV30 and TRBJ2-5; 7 nucleotides agree with TRBD2. Germline values: CDR1 GTSNPN, CDR2 SVGIG (reference sequence). The CDR3 consists of 14 residues. V lost 1 base and J lost 7; bases outside the gene matches: 9. The CDR3 DNA sequence: TGTGCCTGGAGTGCAGCCGGACTAGAAGGGACCCAGTACTTC. Protein sequence: CAWSAAGLEGTQYF.